This TCR beta chain was recovered during a study of sequential checkpoint blockade in melanoma. Here immunoSEQ multiplex PCR was the method, and the copy in TCRdb shows in-frame clones only, minus some. The repertoire includes 11,000 to 15,000 clones, roughly 69% of them detected once, and 25% to 35% sits in the top ten. Treatment reported: randomized to nivolumab then ipilimumab (arm A) or the reverse (arm B). No patient had prior DNA-damaging chemotherapy. From thawed PBMCs, live CD3+CD8+ cells negative for CD19 and CD56 were sorted. Germline V gives CDR1 MNHNS, CDR2 SASEGT. V lost 3 bases and J lost 5; bases outside the gene matches: 9. The CDR3 has 16 residues.

This sequence originates from a human donor with melanoma. The specimen was CD8+ T cells sorted from blood (inferred from file names), collected from a patient given nivolumab and ipilimumab in sequence. The V and J genes are TRBV6-1 and TRBJ2-3; TRBD2 matches at 9 bases. The CDR3 reads CASSEDHSGGLDTQYF. CDR3 bases: TGTGCCAGCAGTGAGGACCACAGCGGGGGGTTAGATACGCAGTATTTT.